These 5 T cell receptor beta chains were sequenced from one sample in a study of graft-versus-host responses after intestinal transplantation. Generated by immunoSEQ multiplex PCR, the TCRdb table keeps only in-frame clones and is missing some. The sample consists of some 40,000 clones, under 95% of them appearing once. The source was PBMCs, collected 300 to 320 days after intestinal transplant. All receptors come from a human patient who received an intestinal transplant, so some T cells may come from the graft donor.

The V gene is TRBV6-5, the J gene TRBJ2-4; 10 bases are a match to TRBD2. From germline, CDR1 is MNHEY and CDR2 SVGAGI. After removal of 8 bases from V and 1 base from J, the junction contained 5 bases not matched to a gene. This CDR3 comprises 15 residues. The CDR3 spells CASSAGGSAKNIQYF. The CDR3, as DNA: TGTGCCAGCTCAGCGGGAGGGTCGGCCAAAAACATTCAGTACTTC.

The chain links TRBV9 to TRBJ2-2; D uncertain. The germline CDR1 and CDR2 sequences are SGDLS and YYNGEE. V was shortened by 4 bases and J by 3 bases, with 7 bases between the two germline ends. The CDR3 runs 13 residues. CDR3 in amino acids: CASSPGDTGELFF. The CDR3 DNA is TGTGCCAGCAGCCCCGGAGACACCGGGGAGCTGTTTTTT.

This clone was found once. The chain carries TRBV6-5 and TRBJ2-5; a weak D match, TRBD2 (5 bases). The V end lost 0 bases, the J end lost 6 bases, and 14 bases lay between the germline ends. The germline V gene has CDR1 MNHEY and CDR2 SVGAGI. CDR3 length: 15 amino acids. In DNA, the CDR3 is TGTGCCAGCAGTTACTCGGACTCGGCGACGCAGACCCAGTACTTC. The encoded protein is CASSYSDSATQTQYF.

About this clone: Relative to the germline gene, one junction end is altered; a read error may explain this. The rearrangement joins TRBV5-1 to TRBJ1-5; D unclear. CDR3 length: 15 amino acids. The V gene's germline CDR1 is SGHRS and CDR2 YFSETQ. CDR3 sequence reads: CASSLEGGGNQPQHF. The DNA for the CDR3 is TGCGCCAGCAGTTTGGAGGGAGGCGGCAATCAGCCCCAGCATTTT.

CDR3 residues: CASRFRGPGEQYF. CDR3 DNA sequence: TGTGCCAGCAGATTCAGGGGGCCCGGCGAGCAGTACTTC. V is TRBV27 and J is TRBJ2-7; TRBD1 agrees at 8 bases. Germline V gene data show CDR1 as MNHEY and CDR2 as SMNVEV (reference sequence). The trim removed 6 bases at V and 6 bases at J, leaving 7 bases unmatched. The CDR3 contains 13 residues.